The present T cell receptor (beta chain) was sequenced within a study of human T cells and chemical hapten exposure. Across the whole study: It was small differences in pooled library volume that mainly caused per-sample TCR yields to vary. General study points: There was no change with DPC sensitization in TCRs above 1 in 1000 frequency.

Stated time point: healthy volunteer bleed at 6 weeks. It was from unfractionated whole blood that total RNA was extracted. During construction of the library, unique molecular identifiers were attached to individual cDNA molecules for quantitative, reproducible TCR counting. Source study methods: A per-sample median of about 95,000 TCRs was observed, with counts ranging from roughly 20,000 to 750,000. One entry per CDR3 protein results from TCRdb running MiXCR on the RACE reads. The V and J calls were determined by TCRdb, not by the authors. The repertoire holds tens of thousands of distinct CDR3 sequences, with 3.7% as singletons. V lost 5 bases to trimming and J lost 1 base, with 12 bases between them. Germline-derived CDR1 and CDR2 are MNHEY and SVGEGT. The CDR3 contains 15 residues. This clonotype occurred many times. The antigen is unknown.

The sample consisted of whole blood. V usage is TRBV6-2 or TRBV6-3 and J usage is TRBJ1-5; no definite D call. The clonotype comes from a human donor in good health. Some clones in this sample may be carry-over from other donors' samples. The CDR3 protein is CASSPPSVSNQPQHF. The CDR3 DNA sequence: TGTGCCAGCAGTCCCCCTAGTGTCAGCAATCAGCCCCAGCATTTT.